This passage covers 15 T cell receptor beta chains from one sample sequenced in a study of control samples from healthy donors and cancer patients. Clones were read by immunoSEQ multiplex PCR, and TCRdb kept only the in-frame ones, dropping some. The repertoire holds 100,000 to 150,000 clones, 80% to 95% seen once, with 7.8% in the top ten. Sequencing was performed on blood. Receptors were obtained from a woman under 30 in good health.

The rearrangement joins TRBV18 to TRBJ2-7, with D possibly TRBD1 on 6 matching bases. Trimming cost V 3 bases and J 7 bases, with 13 bases left between them. The CDR3 is made up of 13 amino acids. CDR1 and CDR2 (germline): KGHSH, LQKENI. The CDR3 DNA is TGTGCCAGCTCACCCCCGACAGGTTGGGAGCAGTACTTC. Translated: CASSPPTGWEQYF.

The chain employs TRBV7-9 and TRBJ2-3; tentative D call: TRBD1 (5 bases). V shed 1 base and J shed 0 bases, with 8 bases lying between them. Looked up from germline, CDR1 is SEHNR and CDR2 is FQNEAQ (reference sequence). This CDR3 has 15 amino acids. The CDR3 sequence: CASSLGQGSTDTQYF. The CDR3 DNA is TGTGCCAGCAGCTTAGGCCAGGGAAGCACAGATACGCAGTATTTT. Full variable domain (remainder filled in from reference TRBV7-9 and TRBJ2-3): DTGVSQNPRHKITKRGQNVTFRCDPISEHNRLYWYRQTLGQGPEFLTYFQNEAQLEKSRLLSDRFSAERPKGSFSTLEIQRTEQGDSAMYLCASSLGQGSTDTQYFGPGTRLTVL.

The chain is built from TRBV4-3 and TRBJ2-3; D unresolved. V was clipped by 1 base and J by 2 bases, with 10 bases between them. The CDR3 contains 15 residues. Per the germline V gene, CDR1 is LGHNA and CDR2 is YSLEER. CDR3 DNA sequence: TGCGCCAGCAGCCAAGGGCGGACCCCCACAGATACGCAGTATTTT. As protein: CASSQGRTPTDTQYF.

This sequence joins TRBV5-6 and TRBJ1-1; D might be TRBD1 (6 bases). Germline V CDR1 and CDR2: SGHDT, YYEEEE. V lost 1 base and J 0 bases, leaving 16 bases between the germline ends. This CDR3 is built from 17 residues. The CDR3 nucleotides are TGTGCCAGCAGCTTGCGTCTACAGGGTAGCATGAACACTGAAGCTTTCTTT. It encodes CASSLRLQGSMNTEAFF.

V is TRBV7-2 and J is TRBJ1-3; D remains ambiguous. The CDR3 is 14 residues long. The germline CDR1 and CDR2 sequences are SGHTA and FQGNSA. V lost 5 bases and J 10 bases, leaving 18 bases between the germline ends. The CDR3 DNA follows: TGTGCCAGCAGCCAGTCGGGTCAGGCCCGGACCATATATTTT. It encodes CASSQSGQARTIYF.

The chain has TRBV7-2 and TRBJ2-7; perhaps TRBD2 as D (5 bases). The CDR3 is made up of 15 amino acids. The V and J ends lost 2 bases and 3 bases respectively, with 14 bases between them. Germline CDR1 is SGHTA and CDR2 is FQGNSA. CDR3 in DNA: TGTGCCAGCAGCTTAAGCCGCCGGACTCACTACGAGCAGTACTTC. Translation gives CASSLSRRTHYEQYF.

This clone came up a few times. The CDR3 DNA sequence: TGTGCCTGGAGTTTGGACAGATCACCCCTCCACTTT. Encoded protein: CAWSLDRSPLHF. The chain joins TRBV30 to TRBJ1-6, with D perhaps matching TRBD1 (6 bases). The CDR3 extends over 12 amino acids. The V end was cut by 2 bases, the J end by 10 bases, with 9 bases between. CDR1 is GTSNPN and CDR2 is SVGIG in the germline V gene (reference sequence).

This chain joins TRBV19 and TRBJ2-5; tentative D call: TRBD1 (6 bases). V dropped 5 bases and J dropped 4 bases, with 14 bases sitting between them. Looked up from germline, CDR1 is LNHDA and CDR2 is SQIVND (reference sequence). CDR3 length equals 14 residues. DNA for the CDR3: TGTGCCAGTAGTGTACAGGGATGGGGAGAGACCCAGTACTTC. Encoded protein: CASSVQGWGETQYF.

The CDR3 reads CASSEDMNTEAFF. DNA of the CDR3: TGTGCCAGTAGCGAAGACATGAACACTGAAGCTTTCTTT. The chain links TRBV19 to TRBJ1-1, with D uncertain. The CDR3 length is 13 residues. V lost 6 bases and J 0 bases, leaving 8 bases between the germline ends. Germline loops: CDR1 LNHDA, CDR2 SQIVND (reference sequence).

The chain joins TRBV28 to TRBJ2-7; 8 bases line up with TRBD2. Germline V gene sequence: CDR1 MDHEN, CDR2 SYDVKM. Trimming cost V 6 bases and J 5 bases; bases outside gene matches: 12. This CDR3 has 15 residues. The CDR3 nucleotides are TGTGCCAGCAGCCCTCCCGGGACTAGACTCCACGAGCAGTACTTC. Its translation is CASSPPGTRLHEQYF.

V usage is TRBV19 and J usage is TRBJ1-4; D is perhaps TRBD1 (6 bases). Trimming cost V 2 bases and J 6 bases, with 16 bases left between them. CDR1 and CDR2 from the germline V gene are LNHDA and SQIVND (reference sequence). CDR3 length: 16 amino acids. The CDR3 is CASSISFRTADEKLFF. The CDR3 DNA follows: TGTGCCAGTAGTATATCATTTAGGACAGCAGATGAAAAACTGTTTTTT.

This CDR3 reads CASSLNRLDTGELFF. The CDR3, as DNA: TGTGCCAGCAGTTTGAACAGGCTTGACACCGGGGAGCTGTTTTTT. This chain links TRBV6-6 with TRBJ2-2; weak D call: TRBD1 (5 bases). The germline V gene encodes CDR1 MNHNY and CDR2 SVGAGI (reference sequence). Trimming removed 4 bases at V and 3 bases at J, with 12 bases between. This CDR3 region has 15 residues.

The chain is built from TRBV28 and TRBJ1-5, with 7 bases matching TRBD1. V lost 6 bases to trimming and J lost 0 bases; unmatched junction nucleotides: 14. CDR1 and CDR2 from the germline V gene are MDHEN and SYDVKM. This CDR3 region has 18 residues. CDR3 coding DNA: TGTGCCAGCAGCCGACTCGGACAGGCCTTATATAGCAATCAGCCCCAGCATTTT. It translates to CASSRLGQALYSNQPQHF.

The chain's CDR3 is CASSLPRDEQYF. Written as DNA, the CDR3 is TGTGCCAGCAGTTTACCCCGGGACGAGCAGTACTTC. The chain employs TRBV28 and TRBJ2-7; D is unclear. The CDR3 is 12 amino acids. With 2 bases removed from V and 5 bases from J, the gap between germline ends came to 7 bases. CDR1 is MDHEN, CDR2 SYDVKM, per germline.

The V call is TRBV19, the J call TRBJ1-5; TRBD1 agrees at 7 bases. Germline trimming cut 4 bases from V and 0 bases from J; bases unmatched to any gene: 6. The CDR3 runs 16 residues. CDR1 and CDR2 from the germline V gene are LNHDA and SQIVND (reference sequence). CDR3 DNA sequence: TGTGCCAGTAGTACGGGACAGTTTCTTAGCAATCAGCCCCAGCATTTT. It translates to CASSTGQFLSNQPQHF.